One sample yielded the 22 T cell receptor beta chains listed below, sequenced in a study of response to subunit inactivated influenza vaccine. TCRdb processed the RT-PCR reads anew with MiXCR; each CDR3 protein has one entry. The sample has 500,000 to 750,000 distinct CDR3 sequences; 12% to 15% are singletons. Material: PBMCs from blood, obtained 11 to 12 days after vaccination. All receptors come from a man aged 50-60 years who received an inactivated influenza vaccine.

This clonotype was detected a few times. CDR3 amino acids: CSAYGLAGGREQYF. CDR3 coding DNA: TGCAGTGCTTACGGACTAGCGGGAGGTCGCGAGCAGTACTTC. The V and J genes are TRBV20-1 and TRBJ2-7, with 14 nucleotides matching TRBD2. The CDR3 runs to 14 residues. V lost 5 bases, J lost 6 bases, and 6 bases stayed unmatched. Germline CDR1 DFQATT, CDR2 SNEGSKA (reference sequence).

This clonotype was found once. This chain connects TRBV20-1 to TRBJ2-7, with TRBD2 as a possible D gene (6 bases). V lost 3 bases and J lost 0, with 15 bases in between. From germline, CDR1 is DFQATT and CDR2 SNEGSKA (reference sequence). The CDR3 length is 15 residues. CDR3 in amino acids: CSASPGGATSYEQYF. CDR3 DNA sequence: TGCAGTGCTAGTCCGGGCGGGGCCACCTCCTACGAGCAGTACTTC.

This clonotype was seen repeatedly, ten times or more. The chain couples TRBV24-1 to TRBJ2-1, with 10 positions matching TRBD2. This CDR3 comprises 17 residues. Germline V lookup: CDR1 KGHDR, CDR2 SFDVKD. With V trimmed by 5 bases and J by 4 bases, 10 bases remained unmatched. CDR3 protein: CATSAPSAGGRYNEQFF. The DNA of the CDR3 is TGTGCCACCAGTGCCCCATCAGCGGGAGGGAGGTACAATGAGCAGTTCTTC.

The rearrangement uses TRBV15 and TRBJ2-3; D uncertain. With 4 bases removed from V and 2 bases from J, the gap between germline ends came to 16 bases. This CDR3 has 16 residues. CDR1 is LNHNV, CDR2 YYDKDF, per germline (reference sequence). The CDR3 sequence: CATSIKKVSFTDTQYF. The CDR3 nucleotides read TGTGCCACCAGCATAAAAAAAGTAAGCTTCACAGATACGCAGTATTTT.

This clonotype has just a few counts. This chain connects TRBV27 to TRBJ2-3; 9 bases match TRBD2. Germline V gives CDR1 MNHEY, CDR2 SMNVEV (reference sequence). The ends lost 5 bases at V and 4 bases at J; junction bases unmatched: 7. This CDR3 is built from 15 residues. DNA of the CDR3: TGTGCCAGCAGTCCCGGACTAGCGAGGGCAGATACGCAGTATTTT. Its translation is CASSPGLARADTQYF.

This chain links TRBV10-3 with TRBJ2-3; D perhaps matches TRBD1 (6 bases). CDR3 size: 11 residues. The germline CDR1 and CDR2 sequences are ENHRY and SYGVKD. V was cut by 7 bases and J by 6 bases, with 8 bases left in between. The CDR3 sequence: CAITDRDTQYF. The DNA of the CDR3 is TGTGCCATCACCGACAGGGATACGCAGTATTTT.

This clonotype has just a few counts. The CDR3 DNA reads as TGCAGTGCCTACAGGGGGCTCGGGGAAAAACTGTTTTTT. Amino acids: CSAYRGLGEKLFF. V usage is TRBV20-1 and J usage is TRBJ1-4; 9 bases map to TRBD1. CDR1 and CDR2 from the germline V gene are DFQATT and SNEGSKA (reference sequence). The CDR3 covers 13 residues. The junction had 7 bases not matched to a gene; V was cut back by 6 bases and J by 8 bases.

This clonotype turned up a few times. The rearrangement uses TRBV6-2 or TRBV6-3 and TRBJ2-2; 9 bases line up with TRBD2. The CDR3 is 17 residues long. Looked up from germline, CDR1 is MNHEY and CDR2 is SVGEGT. J lost 7 bases, V lost 8 bases, and 17 bases had no gene match. CDR3 DNA sequence: TGTGCCAGCCTCAAGGCACTAGCGGGCCCCCTGGACGGGGAGCTGTTTTTT. Translated: CASLKALAGPLDGELFF.

This clonotype appeared a few times. V usage is TRBV6-2 or TRBV6-3 and J usage is TRBJ1-1, with D possibly TRBD1 on 5 matching bases. V was clipped by 6 bases and J by 4 bases, with 12 bases between them. Germline CDR1 reads MNHEY; CDR2 reads SVGEGT. CDR3 length: 13 residues. The CDR3 is CASRLTVSTEAFF. Written as DNA, the CDR3 is TGTGCCAGCAGATTGACAGTTAGCACTGAAGCTTTCTTT.

The J gene is TRBJ2-2, the V gene TRBV9; TRBD2 aligns across 9 bases. CDR1 and CDR2 from the germline V gene are SGDLS and YYNGEE. The V gene end was trimmed by 4 bases and the J gene end by 5 bases; junction bases not matched to a gene: 9. This CDR3 spans 16 amino acids. CDR3 DNA sequence: TGTGCCAGCAGCCCGGATAGCGGGAGAATTACCGGGGAGCTGTTTTTT. This encodes CASSPDSGRITGELFF.

A few counts support this clonotype. V usage is TRBV20-1 and J usage is TRBJ2-7, with D tentatively TRBD2 (6 bases). V was cut by 1 base and J by 0 bases, with 16 bases left in between. CDR1 DFQATT and CDR2 SNEGSKA come from the germline V gene (reference sequence). There are 16 residues in the CDR3. CDR3 in DNA: TGCAGTGCTAGAGCCCTTGGCGGGGCAAGCTCCTACGAGCAGTACTTC. Translated: CSARALGGASSYEQYF.

This clonotype appeared a few times. The chain couples TRBV4-2 to TRBJ1-5; 9 bases map to TRBD1. CDR3 size: 20 residues. V lost 0 bases, J lost 1 base, and 13 bases stayed unmatched. Germline CDR1 LGHNA, CDR2 YNFKEQ. CDR3 sequence: CASSQDVSGTGRLSNQPQHF. In DNA, the CDR3 is TGTGCCAGCAGCCAAGATGTGTCCGGGACAGGGCGGTTGAGCAATCAGCCCCAGCATTTT.

This clonotype has a handful of counts. The genes are TRBV5-5 and TRBJ1-5; D is undetermined. Germline V gives CDR1 SGHKS, CDR2 YYEKEE (reference sequence). This CDR3 contains 13 residues. V was clipped by 0 bases and J by 7 bases, with 8 bases between them. The CDR3 is CASSLEDGQPQHF. CDR3 nucleotide sequence: TGTGCCAGCAGCTTGGAGGATGGACAGCCCCAGCATTTT. The full variable domain, in which reference TRBV5-5 and TRBJ1-5 provide the parts outside the CDR3, is DAGVTQSPTHLIKTRGQQVTLRCSPISGHKSVSWYQQVLGQGPQFIFQYYEKEERGRGNFPDRFSARQFPNYSSELNVNALLLGDSALYLCASSLEDGQPQHFGDGTRLSIL.

This clonotype was seen at least ten times. The rearrangement links TRBV11-3 to TRBJ2-1, with D perhaps TRBD2 (5 bases). Germline assignment: CDR1 SGHNT and CDR2 YENEEA. Trimming pared 1 base from V and 6 bases from J, leaving 7 bases between. The CDR3 has 13 residues. The CDR3 DNA reads as TGTGCCAGCAGCTTAGGAGCGGTCAATGAGCAGTTCTTC. Its translation: CASSLGAVNEQFF. The full variable domain, its missing parts supplied by reference TRBV11-3 and TRBJ2-1, is EAGVVQSPRYKIIEKKQPVAFWCNPISGHNTLYWYLQNLGQGPELLIRYENEEAVDDSQLPKDRFSAERLKGVDSTLKIQPAELGDSAVYLCASSLGAVNEQFFGPGTRLTVL.

This clonotype was observed a few times. The chain joins TRBV7-6 to TRBJ2-5; tentative D call: TRBD1 (5 bases). Trimming stripped 0 bases from V and 5 bases from J, with 16 bases between. Per germline, CDR1 SGHVS and CDR2 FNYEAQ. CDR3 length equals 16 residues. In DNA, the CDR3 is TGTGCCAGCAGCTTAGCGGGATCAGGGAATGCTGAGACCCAGTACTTC. Protein sequence: CASSLAGSGNAETQYF.

At least ten counts were recorded for this clonotype. This chain links TRBV18 with TRBJ2-7, with 13 bases fitting TRBD2. This CDR3 comprises 19 residues. Germline CDR1 and CDR2: KGHSH and LQKENI. V lost 3 bases, J lost 0 bases, and 11 bases stayed unmatched. The DNA of the CDR3 is TGTGCCAGCTCACCCAAACTACCGGGACTAGCGGGAATCTCCTACGAGCAGTACTTC. Amino acids: CASSPKLPGLAGISYEQYF.

This clonotype was seen at least ten times. The chain couples TRBV5-1 to TRBJ2-7, with 13 bases that match TRBD2. The CDR3 is made up of 14 amino acids. Germline lookup yields CDR1 SGHRS and CDR2 YFSETQ. Trimming cost V 4 bases and J 2 bases; bases outside gene matches: 0. CDR3 protein: CASSGTSGAYEQYF. DNA for the CDR3: TGCGCCAGCAGCGGGACTAGCGGGGCCTACGAGCAGTACTTC.

This clonotype was recorded at least ten times. J is TRBJ2-7 and V is TRBV5-5; 7 nucleotides align to TRBD2. Germline CDR1 SGHKS, CDR2 YYEKEE (reference sequence). The trim removed 0 bases at V and 3 bases at J, leaving 3 bases unmatched. This CDR3 comprises 14 residues. As DNA, the CDR3 is TGTGCCAGCAGCTTGGTGGCTAGCGGCTACGAGCAGTACTTC. Its translation is CASSLVASGYEQYF.

Concerning this clonotype: The junction shows a germline mismatch at one end, possibly a read error. The rearrangement joins TRBV5-1 to TRBJ2-3, with D hard to call. CDR1 SGHRS and CDR2 YFSETQ come from the germline V gene. This CDR3 is 12 amino acids long. The CDR3 sequence is CASSLYGDTQYF. Here the CDR3 DNA reads TGTGCCAGCAGTTTATATGGAGATACGCAGTATTTT.

The chain employs TRBV5-1 and TRBJ2-2; possible D gene TRBD1, 5 bases. Germline V gene data show CDR1 as SGHRS and CDR2 as YFSETQ. Trimming took 2 bases from V and 6 from J, leaving 14 bases between them. The CDR3 length is 15 residues. CDR3 region: CASSFSSRDPGELFF. In nucleotides, the CDR3 is TGCGCCAGCAGCTTCTCATCCAGGGATCCCGGGGAGCTGTTTTTT.

This clonotype was detected only a few times. The J gene is TRBJ2-7, the V gene TRBV20-1; 16 bases are a match to TRBD2. The J segment lost 2 bases and the V segment lost 2 bases, leaving 15 bases of the junction unmatched. Germline V gene sequence: CDR1 DFQATT, CDR2 SNEGSKA (reference sequence). The CDR3 sequence is 20 residues long. DNA for the CDR3: TGCAGTGCTAGACCCAGCCCCGGGACTAGCGGGAGGGCCCTAACCTACGAGCAGTACTTC. This gives the protein CSARPSPGTSGRALTYEQYF.

The chain joins TRBV7-2 to TRBJ2-1; 7 bases line up with TRBD2. This CDR3 has 16 residues. V was pared by 5 bases and J by 4 bases, with 11 bases of the junction left unmatched. Germline CDR1 reads SGHTA; CDR2 reads FQGNSA. CDR3 in DNA: TGTGCCAGCAGCCCCTACAACTTGGGGGGGTACAATGAGCAGTTCTTC. Encoded protein: CASSPYNLGGYNEQFF.